This is a list of T cell receptor beta chains from one sample in a study of blood T cell repertoires in COVID-19. Sequencing was performed with immunoSEQ multiplex PCR; in TCRdb, only in-frame clones are kept and a portion is missing. The table records about 63,000 clones, about 86% of them present only once. Sequencing used peripheral blood. These receptors were obtained from a human donor in a cohort sampled during active COVID-19. Each CDR3 is given with its conserved first and last residue. D genes are given only for firm matches. Some rows have no size entry. The others give once, few or many, or a class for an expanded clone.

V gene	clone size	D gene	J gene	CDR3 protein	CDR3 DNA
TRBV5-4	.	.	TRBJ2-5	CASSFLKTQYF	TGTGCCAGCAGCTTTCTAAAGACCCAGTACTTC
TRBV7-8	.	TRBD2	TRBJ2-5	CASSRGGETQYF	TGTGCCAGCAGCCGCGGGGGAGAGACCCAGTACTTC
TRBV6-2/TRBV6-3	.	TRBD1	TRBJ1-2	CASSYSGQGIGGYTF	TGTGCCAGCAGTTACTCTGGACAGGGGATAGGAGGCTACACCTTC
TRBV20-1	few	.	TRBJ1-1	CSASRSSHSPMNTEAFF	TGCAGTGCTAGTAGAAGCTCCCATTCCCCCATGAACACTGAAGCTTTCTTT
TRBV7-9	.	.	TRBJ2-5	CASSGRELPETQYF	TGTGCCAGCAGCGGTAGGGAGCTGCCAGAGACCCAGTACTTC
TRBV6-2/TRBV6-3	.	TRBD1	TRBJ2-7	CASSHTGTGNHEQYF	TGTGCCAGCAGCCATACCGGGACAGGGAACCACGAGCAGTACTTC
TRBV30	once	TRBD1	TRBJ2-1	CAWRLGDRDANEQFF	TGTGCCTGGAGATTAGGTGACAGGGATGCTAATGAGCAGTTCTTC
TRBV5-5	.	.	TRBJ2-3	CASSARGGSTDTQYF	TGTGCCAGCAGCGCCCGAGGCGGGAGCACAGATACGCAGTATTTT
TRBV19	.	.	TRBJ1-1	CASSTRGAWDTEAFF	TGTGCCAGTAGTACCCGTGGAGCCTGGGACACTGAAGCTTTCTTT
TRBV29-1	.	TRBD1	TRBJ1-2	CSCKGQGQNYGYTF	TGCAGCTGCAAAGGACAGGGACAAAACTATGGCTACACCTTC
TRBV5-1	.	.	TRBJ1-5	CASSPMTDQPQHF	TGCGCCAGCAGCCCGATGACAGATCAGCCCCAGCATTTT
TRBV4-3	.	TRBD2	TRBJ2-3	CASSQAPGGSTTDTQYF	TGCGCCAGCAGCCAAGCTCCCGGGGGGAGCACCACAGATACGCAGTATTTT
TRBV9	once	.	TRBJ1-2	CASSSPHLGGNGYTF	TGTGCCAGCAGCTCACCCCACTTGGGGGGTAATGGCTACACCTTC
TRBV9	.	.	TRBJ2-7	CASSAGGSNEQYF	TGTGCCAGCAGCGCGGGGGGCAGTAACGAGCAGTACTTC
TRBV6-5	.	TRBD2	TRBJ2-3	CASSRLAGGPDTQYF	TGTGCCAGCAGCCGACTAGCGGGAGGGCCAGATACGCAGTATTTT
TRBV19	once	TRBD1	TRBJ2-5	CASSPTNRGLETQYF	TGTGCCAGTAGTCCCACGAACAGGGGGCTAGAGACCCAGTACTTC
TRBV27	.	TRBD2	TRBJ2-3	CASNPGGGPDTQYF	TGTGCCAGCAACCCGGGGGGGGGCCCAGATACGCAGTATTTT
TRBV4-2	.	.	TRBJ2-7	CASSRDRYEQYF	TGTGCCAGCAGCCGCGACAGGTACGAGCAGTACTTC
TRBV19	.	.	TRBJ1-3	CASWGLDTGNTIYF	TGTGCCAGTTGGGGTTTGGACACTGGAAACACCATATATTTT
TRBV18	.	TRBD1	TRBJ1-2	CASSRDRDTYGYTF	TGTGCCAGCTCACGAGACAGGGACACGTATGGCTACACCTTC
TRBV7-9	.	TRBD2	TRBJ2-5	CASSDRLAGGETQYF	TGTGCCAGCAGCGACAGACTCGCGGGGGGGGAGACCCAGTACTTC
TRBV10-3	.	TRBD1	TRBJ1-3	CAINDRGRSGNTIYF	TGTGCCATCAATGACAGGGGGCGATCGGGAAACACCATATATTTT
TRBV5-1	.	TRBD2	TRBJ2-3	CASSFRGLAGGTDTQYF	TGCGCCAGCAGCTTCCGCGGACTAGCGGGGGGTACAGATACGCAGTATTTT
TRBV7-8	.	.	TRBJ1-1	CASTGGIGAEAFF	TGTGCCTCGACGGGGGGCATAGGAGCTGAAGCTTTCTTT
TRBV20-1	.	.	TRBJ2-5	CSAREVATQYF	TGCAGTGCTAGAGAAGTGGCGACCCAGTACTTC
TRBV5-5	.	.	TRBJ1-1	CASSLAVGNTEAFF	TGTGCCAGCAGCTTGGCGGTTGGGAACACTGAAGCTTTCTTT
TRBV28	.	TRBD2	TRBJ2-3	CASSFGGNSGGSQYF	TGTGCCAGCAGTTTCGGCGGGAATTCCGGGGGGTCGCAGTATTTT
TRBV18	.	.	TRBJ1-4	CASSLRGREEKLFF	TGTGCCAGCTCACTACGTGGGCGGGAGGAAAAACTGTTTTTT
TRBV7-8	once	TRBD2	TRBJ2-5	CASRKLTSDETQYF	TGTGCCAGCAGGAAACTGACTAGCGACGAGACCCAGTACTTC
TRBV19	.	TRBD2	TRBJ2-5	CASSIKGGQETQYF	TGTGCCAGTAGTATTAAGGGAGGGCAAGAGACCCAGTACTTC
TRBV6-5	.	.	TRBJ2-7	CASSTGTSPSYEQYF	TGTGCCAGCAGTACGGGGACTTCCCCATCCTACGAGCAGTACTTC
TRBV5-4	.	.	TRBJ1-1	CASSPRENVNTEAFF	TGTGCCAGCAGCCCGAGGGAGAACGTCAACACTGAAGCTTTCTTT
TRBV4-1	.	TRBD1	TRBJ1-4	CASARQGITNEKLFF	TGCGCCAGTGCCAGACAGGGGATAACTAATGAAAAACTGTTTTTT
TRBV7-6	once	TRBD2	TRBJ2-7	CASSHPGTSGNEQYF	TGTGCCAGCAGCCACCCCGGGACTAGCGGCAACGAGCAGTACTTC
TRBV4-1	.	TRBD1	TRBJ1-1	CASSQGTGLVNTEAFF	TGCGCCAGCAGCCAAGGGACAGGTTTGGTGAACACTGAAGCTTTCTTT
TRBV5-1	.	TRBD1	TRBJ2-7	CASSSGQGSFEQYF	TGCGCCAGCAGCTCTGGACAGGGAAGTTTCGAGCAGTACTTC
TRBV10-1	.	TRBD2	TRBJ2-7	CASSESGRYYEQYF	TGCGCCAGCAGTGAAAGCGGGAGATACTACGAGCAGTACTTC
TRBV4-1	.	TRBD2	TRBJ2-5	CASSQEGASGTSVTQYF	TGCGCCAGCAGCCAAGAAGGGGCTAGCGGGACGTCTGTGACCCAGTACTTC
TRBV5-1	.	TRBD1	TRBJ1-1	CASSLGTDPNTEAFF	TGCGCCAGCAGCCTTGGGACAGACCCGAACACTGAAGCTTTCTTT
TRBV6-2/TRBV6-3	few	TRBD1	TRBJ1-1	CASSYPGTAMNTEAFF	TGTGCCAGCAGTTACCCCGGGACAGCGATGAACACTGAAGCTTTCTTT
TRBV13	.	.	TRBJ2-1	CASSSPPTGGGEQFF	TGTGCCAGCAGCTCACCCCCGACTGGGGGCGGTGAGCAGTTCTTC
TRBV3-1/TRBV3-2	.	.	TRBJ1-1	CASSQDRATEAFF	TGTGCCAGCAGCCAAGACAGGGCCACTGAAGCTTTCTTT
TRBV6-2/TRBV6-3	few	TRBD1	TRBJ1-5	CASSPGTGGYQPQHF	TGTGCCAGCAGCCCCGGGACAGGGGGCTATCAGCCCCAGCATTTT
TRBV4-3	.	.	TRBJ1-1	CASSQVPGDRTEAFF	TGCGCCAGCAGCCAAGTCCCCGGGGATAGGACTGAAGCTTTCTTT
TRBV11-2	.	.	TRBJ2-2	CASSDSGNGELFF	TGTGCCAGCAGCGATAGCGGAAACGGGGAGCTGTTTTTT
TRBV5-1	.	TRBD1	TRBJ2-7	CASSLAKGAFEQYF	TGCGCCAGCAGCTTGGCGAAGGGGGCCTTCGAGCAGTACTTC
TRBV28	.	.	TRBJ1-6	CASLFKQGRSPLHF	TGTGCCAGCTTGTTTAAACAGGGACGGTCACCCCTCCACTTT